The rows below give T cell receptor beta chains drawn from one sample of a study of spatial heterogeneity in lung cancer. MiXCR, applied by TCRdb to the 5' RACE reads, yields one record per CDR3 protein. This sample yields 20,000 to 30,000 distinct CDR3 sequences, of which around 9.2% are seen a single time; approximately 8% belongs to the top ten. Sequencing was performed on lung tumor tissue, taken at surgery. The receptors were sampled from a male donor with early-stage non-small cell lung cancer. Each CDR3 is given with its conserved first and last residue. The D gene is left open where the match is weak. A row's size may be missing; if present it is once, few, many or a size class.

TRBV9,many,TRBJ1-2,-,CASSVSSGGVYGYTF,TGTGCCAGCAGCGTATCCAGTGGGGGCGTCTATGGCTACACCTTC
TRBV6-2/TRBV6-3,many,TRBJ1-5,-,CASNVHRANQPQHF,TGTGCCAGCAATGTACACAGGGCGAATCAGCCCCAGCATTTT
TRBV5-1,few,TRBJ2-1,TRBD2,CASSFSGRESNEQFF,TGCGCCAGCAGCTTCAGCGGGAGGGAATCCAATGAGCAGTTCTTC
TRBV6-1,-,TRBJ1-2,-,CASSEGGAGISYGYTF,TGTGCCAGCAGTGAAGGAGGGGCAGGTATCAGTTATGGCTACACCTTC
TRBV7-9,-,TRBJ1-2,-,CVSSLNGGAGNSDYGYTF,TGTGTCAGCAGCTTAAATGGCGGCGCCGGGAACTCCGACTATGGCTACACCTTC
TRBV5-1,many,TRBJ2-5,-,CASSPLAREQGTQYF,TGCGCCAGCAGCCCTCTGGCTCGGGAGCAAGGGACCCAGTACTTC
TRBV12-3/TRBV12-4,few,TRBJ1-1,-,CASMTAYEAFF,TGTGCCAGCATGACAGCTTATGAAGCTTTCTTT
TRBV27,many,TRBJ2-3,-,CASMGRLPGITDTQYF,TGTGCCAGCATGGGGAGACTTCCGGGAATCACAGATACGCAGTATTTT
TRBV28,many,TRBJ2-7,-,CASSSRSYEQYF,TGTGCCAGCAGTTCAAGAAGCTACGAGCAGTACTTC
TRBV15,many,TRBJ2-5,-,CATNTQGGVQETQYF,TGTGCCACCAATACACAGGGAGGTGTCCAAGAGACCCAGTACTTC
TRBV5-1,-,TRBJ2-6,-,CASSFYGGSGANVLTF,TGCGCCAGCAGCTTTTATGGGGGCTCTGGGGCCAACGTCCTGACTTTC
TRBV12-3/TRBV12-4,-,TRBJ2-5,-,CASSQLDAIQETQYF,TGTGCCAGCAGTCAACTGGACGCAATCCAAGAGACCCAGTACTTC
TRBV28,medium-sized,TRBJ1-2,-,CASRGLGGYTF,TGTGCCAGCAGAGGGCTCGGCGGCTACACCTTC
TRBV20-1,-,TRBJ2-7,-,CSAPPIVTNEQYF,TGCAGTGCTCCCCCGATAGTCACGAACGAGCAGTACTTC
TRBV6-5,many,TRBJ2-7,-,CASSYSGRVSYEQYF,TGTGCCAGCAGTTACTCTGGCAGGGTCTCCTACGAGCAGTACTTC
TRBV7-6,many,TRBJ2-2,TRBD1,CASSFGQGGNTGELFF,TGTGCCAGCAGCTTTGGACAGGGGGGGAACACCGGGGAGCTGTTTTTT
TRBV12-3/TRBV12-4,medium-sized,TRBJ2-3,-,CASSLITDTQYF,TGTGCCAGCAGTTTAATAACAGATACGCAGTATTTT
TRBV20-1,many,TRBJ1-1,-,CSALPSGRQNTEAFF,TGCAGTGCTCTCCCTTCTGGGCGGCAGAACACTGAAGCTTTCTTT
TRBV20-1,many,TRBJ1-2,TRBD1,CSVLSPGTEANYGYTF,TGCAGTGTTCTAAGCCCCGGGACAGAGGCCAACTATGGCTACACCTTC
TRBV20-1,-,TRBJ2-3,-,CSASIRLWGTDTQYF,TGCAGTGCTAGTATACGGCTTTGGGGGACAGATACGCAGTATTTT
TRBV4-3,many,TRBJ2-1,TRBD2,CASSQDLLAGGDNEQFF,TGCGCCAGCAGCCAAGATCTCTTAGCGGGAGGGGACAATGAGCAGTTCTTC
TRBV7-2,-,TRBJ1-2,-,CASSVLGSNYGYTF,TGTGCCAGCAGCGTTCTGGGTTCTAACTATGGCTACACCTTC